The source of this T cell receptor (beta chain) is a study of blood T cells in healthy people across ages (dated by TCRdb to the mid-2010s). Study-wide context: In model experiments, roughly one uniquely barcoded TCR beta cDNA molecule per two T cells was captured by template switching. To avoid experimental bias, donors of different ages were distributed randomly across sequencing lanes. Two additional independent replicas of 1 million unique cDNA reads from the same blood draw were analyzed for two donors (one aged 18 to 30 and one aged 80 or older). The donors were split into four age groups: young (average around 15 years), middle-aged (around 40), aged (over 55) and long-lived (under 85). Age-related changes in TCR beta repertoire diversity were measured in the study by deep sequencing normalized with unique cDNA molecular identifiers. The paper as a whole reports these results and caveats: Donor CMV infection status was unknown, potentially confounding age-related changes in expanded clonotypes. The percentage of naive T cells measured by flow cytometry correlated strongly with observed TCR beta diversity. The long-lived group showed more naive CD4+ T cells, fewer expanded clones and increased TCR diversity than the aged group, suggesting age selection. Since profiling was done on bulk unsorted PBMCs, naive and antigen-experienced compartments could not be conclusively compared. As age increased, observed TCR beta diversity per million T cells dropped in a roughly linear way, and a significant reduction was already evident by age 40. Total diversity estimates from one million sequenced T cells were considered lower bounds and underestimates.

As to this clonotype: Its binding antigen is unknown. The input lacks base qualities; no much larger clone sits a single base away.

Systemically healthy Caucasian individuals from Russia, 35 to 50 in total and aged about 6 to 100 years, were included as donors. Roughly 10 milliliters of peripheral blood were collected from each donor into EDTA-treated Vacutainer tubes. Ficoll-Paque density-gradient centrifugation was used to isolate PBMCs, with at least 6 million per sample. Total RNA was extracted from PBMCs with Trizol reagent, with at least 5 micrograms obtained per sample. The percentages of naive CD45RAhigh/CD27high T cells were determined by flow cytometry on a PBMC aliquot from every donor. The method was 5' RACE. The sequencer was an Illumina HiSeq 2500. The second PCR ran for about 6 to 12 cycles and used a J-beta primer mix along with a sample-barcoded 5' primer. A unique molecular identifier was introduced onto each TCR beta cDNA molecule by a template-switch 5' adaptor carrying 12 random nucleotides. Each sample yielded at least 3 million CDR3-containing paired-end reads. First-strand cDNA was synthesized from all RNA with the Mint cDNA synthesis kit, primed by a TRBC-specific oligonucleotide. After uracil-DNA glycosylase treatment, a first 18-cycle PCR used universal primers M1SS and BC2_uni_R on all cDNA. Under the source paper's analysis protocol: Each sample was normalized by randomly selecting 1 million high-quality reads, each carrying a distinct molecular identifier. Instead of being binned into consensus sequences, reads that shared molecular identifiers were thrown out. MiTCR, with a Q25 quality threshold and the strictest error-elimination algorithm, was used for CDR3 identification, clonotype clustering and error correction. Lower-bound total TCR beta diversity was estimated with a nonparametric unseen species model using Euler transformation. TCRdb trimmed the raw reads at Q25, called clones with MiXCR and kept productive beta chains. When rows share a CDR3 protein, they turn into one entry using the most common DNA and genes. TCRdb's processing, not the authors' own work, is the source of the V and J calls. Present in this sample are 650,000 to 700,000 distinct CDR3 sequences, roughly half of which were seen just once. The ten largest clones capture less than 15% of the sample.

The TCR was taken from a woman older than 75 in good health. Sequenced sample: blood.

The encoded CDR3 is CASSVGTASGNTIYF. The sequenced DNA: TGTGCCAGCAGCGTAGGCACCGCCTCTGGAAACACCATATATTTT. Recombination linked TRBV9 to TRBJ1-3, with the D segment identity uncertain. Based on the germline V gene, the CDR1 and CDR2 sequences are SGDLS and YYNGEE. Relative to germline, V is 0 bases shorter and J is 0 bases shorter, with 7 bases between their ends. The CDR3, cysteine through phenylalanine, is 15 amino acids long. This entry keeps only the CDR3 DNA: 45 bases, framed from base 1.